This T cell receptor (beta chain) was recorded in a study of cytomegalovirus exposure and HLA in healthy donors. Points from the study as a whole: With high specificity and sensitivity, the classifier reportedly diagnosed cytomegalovirus status. For most TCR beta V segments, an earlier analysis put the productive rate at about 87% or about 30% of the time. In a later analysis, donors in an Asian-associated ancestry cluster reportedly had fewer N-insertions in productive TCRs than the cohort mean.

Donors counted as nominally healthy when sampled, yet unrecorded immune exposures were likely. PCR involved 60 Vbeta and 13 Jbeta primers. The protocol was immunoSEQ multiplex PCR, while the TCRdb copy is restricted to in-frame clones and leaves out a portion. The sample consists of 130,000 or so clones, approximately 70% of them appearing once. This clone qualifies as medium-sized. Its target is unknown. Per germline, CDR1 SGHRS and CDR2 YFSETQ. J gave up 0 bases and V 0 bases, and 6 bases lay outside the gene matches. This CDR3 spans 17 amino acids. The sequence was collected from a woman aged 55 to 70 in good health and CMV-seronegative. Sequencing was performed on PBMCs. V and J are TRBV5-1 and TRBJ2-3, with 8 bases fitting TRBD2. The chain's CDR3 is CASSLATSGASTDTQYF. CDR3 nucleotides: TGCGCCAGCAGCTTGGCTACTAGCGGAGCTAGCACAGATACGCAGTATTTT.